This T cell receptor (beta chain) comes out of a study of Tregs in tolerant kidney transplant recipients. Findings and limits, study-wide: Some patients' samples used different primers over time, so nucleotide sequences weren't comparable. The most relevant donor-specific Treg TCRbeta repertoire apparently came from expansion with activated donor B cells. No direct test of biological reproducibility was done here.

Mixed chimerism was transient after nonmyeloablative marrow transplants from related graft donors. Unstimulated Tregs (CD4+CD25+CD127-) and CD4+CD25- non-Tregs were sorted from PBMCs. This clone was counted a single time. The antigen is unknown. TCRdb keeps only in-frame clones here, not all; method: immunoSEQ multiplex PCR. The table shows fewer than 55,000 clones, with around 90% occurring only once. The TCR was taken from a human patient who received a combined kidney and bone marrow transplant. Some T cells may arise from the graft donor. This specimen was CD8+ T cells from blood (PBMCs), taken 12 months after the transplant.

CDR3 residues: CAWSVGTGDTEAFF. The CDR3 region has the DNA TGTGCCTGGAGTGTAGGGACAGGGGACACTGAAGCTTTCTTT. V gene TRBV30 combines with J gene TRBJ1-1; TRBD1 matches at 10 bases. The CDR3 spans 14 residues. Germline lookup yields CDR1 GTSNPN and CDR2 SVGIG (reference sequence). Trimming removed 0 bases from V and 3 bases from J; junction bases left unmatched: 1. The complete variable domain, with remaining parts taken from reference TRBV30 and TRBJ1-1, reads SQTIHQWPATLVQPVGSPLSLECTVEGTSNPNLYWYRQAAGRGLQLLFYSVGIGQISSEVPQNLSASRPQDRQFILSSKKLLLSDSGFYLCAWSVGTGDTEAFFGQGTRLTVV.